Presented here are 29 T cell receptor beta chains from one specimen sequenced in a study of cytomegalovirus exposure and HLA in healthy donors. The PCR had 60 Vbeta and 13 Jbeta primers. The assay was immunoSEQ multiplex PCR, and TCRdb's table has in-frame clones only and misses some. This table holds 40,000 to 60,000 clones. Sequenced: PBMCs. These receptor sequences come from a man aged 35-49 years in good health and CMV-seropositive.

CDR3 loop: CASSGRGGARTDTQYF. The DNA for the CDR3 is TGTGCCAGCAGTGGCCGCGGGGGGGCCCGCACAGATACGCAGTATTTT. The genes are TRBV6-1 and TRBJ2-3; TRBD2 aligns across 9 bases. The CDR3 covers 16 residues. CDR1 is MNHNS and CDR2 is SASEGT in the germline V gene. Germline trimming cut 4 bases from V and 1 base from J; bases unmatched to any gene: 6.

The rearrangement links TRBV18 to TRBJ2-1; TRBD1 agrees at 7 bases. Germline CDR1 is KGHSH and CDR2 is LQKENI. The CDR3 consists of 12 residues. Germline trimming cut 6 bases from V and 4 bases from J; bases unmatched to any gene: 0. The CDR3 loop is CASSDRYNEQFF. The CDR3 region has the DNA TGTGCCAGCTCGGACAGGTACAATGAGCAGTTCTTC.

The V call is TRBV2, the J call TRBJ1-5, with a weak D call TRBD1 (5 bases). Looked up from germline, CDR1 is SNHLY and CDR2 is FYNNEI. The CDR3 consists of 13 residues. Trimming removed 7 bases from V and 7 bases from J, with 14 bases in between. The CDR3 sequence is CASKGTGTQPQHF. CDR3 nucleotide sequence: TGTGCCAGCAAGGGAACAGGCACCCAGCCCCAGCATTTT.

The chain couples TRBV19 to TRBJ2-5, with D maybe TRBD2 (5 bases). The CDR3 consists of 14 residues. Between the trimmed V and J ends, which lost 1 base and 5 bases, there was a span of 11 bases. Germline values: CDR1 LNHDA, CDR2 SQIVND (reference sequence). The CDR3, as DNA: TGTGCCAGTAGTATAGTAGGCGGGCATGAGACCCAGTACTTC. The encoded protein is CASSIVGGHETQYF.

As to this clone: A junction end diverges from the germline sequence, so it may reflect a read error. The chain employs TRBV28 and TRBJ2-1; TRBD1 aligns across 11 bases. The germline V gene has CDR1 MDHEN and CDR2 SYDVKM. CDR3 length equals 16 residues. The CDR3 reads CASSPWTGGSDNEQFF. CDR3 coding DNA: TGTGCCAGCAGTCCCTGGACAGGGGGCTCCGACAATGAGCAGTTCTTC.

The V and J genes are TRBV7-2 and TRBJ1-2; TRBD1 matches at 12 bases. CDR1 and CDR2 from the germline V gene are SGHTA and FQGNSA. The CDR3 has 16 residues. The trim removed 6 bases at V and 4 bases at J, leaving 9 bases unmatched. The CDR3 here is CASRRDRGPLLYGYTF. The CDR3 DNA reads as TGTGCCAGCAGACGGGACAGGGGGCCTCTCCTCTATGGCTACACCTTC.

The gene calls are TRBV25-1 and TRBJ2-7, with D maybe TRBD1 (6 bases). This CDR3 contains 11 residues. Looked up from germline, CDR1 is MGHDK and CDR2 is SYGVNS. V was clipped by 6 bases and J by 8 bases, with 11 bases between them. The CDR3 DNA sequence: TGTGCCAGCAGACCCGGGACAAAGCAGTACTTC. It translates to CASRPGTKQYF.

The chain has TRBV6-1 and TRBJ1-2; 7 nucleotides align to TRBD1. The V segment lost 6 bases and the J segment 3 bases; nucleotides outside the gene matches: 10. The length of the CDR3 is 15 residues. Germline V gene lookup returns CDR1 MNHNS and CDR2 SASEGT. In DNA form, the CDR3 reads TGTGCCAGCAGCGGGATAGGGGACAGAGACTATGGCTACACCTTC. Protein: CASSGIGDRDYGYTF.

This chain joins TRBV4-2 and TRBJ1-1; a weak D match, TRBD1 (5 bases). Germline CDR1 reads LGHNA; CDR2 reads YNFKEQ. Trimming removed 0 bases from V and 8 bases from J, with 13 bases in between. CDR3 length: 14 amino acids. The DNA of the CDR3 is TGTGCCAGCAGCCAAGATGGCGGGGCCCGGGAAGCTTTCTTT. Encoded protein: CASSQDGGAREAFF.

The V gene is TRBV19, the J gene TRBJ1-2; D not resolved. Germline CDR1 is LNHDA and CDR2 is SQIVND (reference sequence). The CDR3 is 11 amino acids. The V end lost 7 bases, the J end lost 4 bases, and 7 bases lay between the germline ends. DNA of the CDR3: TGTGCCAGTACCTATCGCTATGGCTACACCTTC. Translation gives CASTYRYGYTF.

J is TRBJ2-2 and V is TRBV5-4; TRBD1 is a possible D gene (6 bases). The CDR3 is made up of 14 amino acids. V shed 1 base and J shed 8 bases, with 12 bases lying between them. Looked up from germline, CDR1 is SGHNT and CDR2 is YYREEE (reference sequence). Here the CDR3 DNA reads TGTGCCAGCAGCTTGTCAGGGGCTGGTGGGGAGCTGTTTTTT. Amino acids: CASSLSGAGGELFF.

The chain combines TRBV5-5 with TRBJ2-7; D perhaps matches TRBD2 (6 bases). The CDR3 is made up of 12 amino acids. Germline-derived CDR1 and CDR2 are SGHKS and YYEKEE (reference sequence). Trimming left V 4 bases short and J 4 bases short, with 9 bases between. This CDR3 is CASSPAGYEQYF. Here the CDR3 DNA reads TGTGCCAGCAGCCCGGCGGGGTACGAGCAGTACTTC.

The chain couples TRBV28 to TRBJ1-2; 7 bases match TRBD1. With V trimmed by 3 bases and J by 2 bases, 9 bases remained unmatched. The CDR3 contains 16 residues. Germline V gene sequence: CDR1 MDHEN, CDR2 SYDVKM. CDR3 coding DNA: TGTGCCAGCAGTTTGACAGGGACGGTTGGAAACTATGGCTACACCTTC. This codes for CASSLTGTVGNYGYTF.

The chain carries TRBV4-2 and TRBJ1-5, with 7 bases lining up with TRBD1. Per germline, CDR1 LGHNA and CDR2 YNFKEQ. After removal of 2 bases from V and 7 bases from J, the junction contained 2 bases not matched to a gene. The CDR3 contains 13 residues. CDR3 in DNA: TGTGCCAGCAGCCAACAACAGGGGCAGCCCCAGCATTTT. Residues: CASSQQQGQPQHF.

The chain uses TRBV6-5 and TRBJ2-7; 7 bases are a match to TRBD1. The J segment lost 0 bases and the V segment lost 6 bases, leaving 5 bases of the junction unmatched. The germline V gene has CDR1 MNHEY and CDR2 SVGAGI. The length of the CDR3 is 14 residues. The CDR3: CASRNRGSSYEQYF. Written as DNA, the CDR3 is TGTGCCAGCAGAAACAGGGGAAGCTCCTACGAGCAGTACTTC.

V and J are TRBV6-5 and TRBJ1-2; perhaps TRBD1 as D (6 bases). The ends were cut back, 7 bases at V and 4 bases at J, with 19 bases in the middle. Per germline, CDR1 MNHEY and CDR2 SVGAGI. CDR3 length: 15 residues. The DNA of the CDR3 is TGTGCCAGCATCCGCCAGCGGGGAGGGGGCTATGGCTACACCTTC. Translating it yields CASIRQRGGGYGYTF.

The CDR3 nucleotides are TGTGCCAGCTCACCCGCCCAGGAGGGGAAAGTCTACACCTTC. It codes for CASSPAQEGKVYTF. The rearrangement links TRBV18 to TRBJ1-2, with TRBD1 as a possible D gene (5 bases). V was cut by 3 bases and J by 10 bases, with 18 bases left in between. CDR1 and CDR2 (germline): KGHSH, LQKENI. The CDR3 loop spans 14 amino acids.

The chain uses TRBV20-1 and TRBJ2-3; D not resolved. The CDR3 has 11 residues. Looked up from germline, CDR1 is DFQATT and CDR2 is SNEGSKA (reference sequence). In DNA, the CDR3 is TGCAGCCGGAGTATGGTAGATACGCAGTATTTT. Encoded protein: CSRSMVDTQYF.

The chain combines TRBV5-1 with TRBJ2-7, with D maybe TRBD2 (5 bases). Germline CDR1 SGHRS, CDR2 YFSETQ. The CDR3 covers 14 residues. V was trimmed by 2 bases and J by 2 bases, leaving 11 bases between them. The CDR3 spells CASSFPERPYEQYF. As DNA, the CDR3 is TGCGCCAGCAGCTTCCCTGAGCGGCCCTACGAGCAGTACTTC.

About this clone itself: The same CDR3 is also encoded by other DNA sequences in this sample. This chain connects TRBV5-1 to TRBJ2-2, with 10 bases fitting TRBD2. Losses at the gene ends were 4 bases for V and 3 bases for J; bases not matched to a gene: 3. CDR1 is SGHRS, CDR2 YFSETQ, per germline. The CDR3 is made up of 15 amino acids. CDR3 in DNA: TGCGCCAGCAGCCCAGGACTAGCGGACACCGGGGAGCTGTTTTTT. Translation gives CASSPGLADTGELFF.

V gene TRBV7-8 combines with J gene TRBJ1-2, with a tentative D call TRBD1 (6 bases). CDR3 length: 15 amino acids. CDR1 and CDR2 (germline): SGHVS, FQNEAQ. The V end lost 1 base, the J end lost 8 bases, and 17 bases lay between the germline ends. CDR3 nucleotide sequence: TGTGCCAGCAGCTTAGAGGGGAGGGGCAGGGGAGGCTACACCTTC. Protein product: CASSLEGRGRGGYTF.

The chain recombines TRBV27 with TRBJ2-1; TRBD1 is a possible D gene (5 bases). Germline V lookup: CDR1 MNHEY, CDR2 SMNVEV (reference sequence). Trimming removed 4 bases at V and 6 bases at J, with 13 bases between. There are 14 residues in the CDR3. CDR3 sequence (DNA): TGTGCCAGCAGTTCACAGGACGTTTTCAATGAGCAGTTCTTC. It yields the protein CASSSQDVFNEQFF.

As DNA, the CDR3 is TGCAGCGTGACGGAGGGGGCGCGAGGAGAGACCCAGTACTTC. As protein: CSVTEGARGETQYF. The chain couples TRBV29-1 to TRBJ2-5, with D maybe TRBD1 (7 bases). Trimming stripped 6 bases from V and 4 bases from J, with 18 bases between. This CDR3 is 14 amino acids long. CDR1 is SQVTM and CDR2 is ANQGSEA in the germline V gene.

J is TRBJ1-3 and V is TRBV7-8; D is unresolved. This CDR3 has 16 residues. Between the trimmed V and J ends, which lost 2 bases and 1 base, there was a span of 12 bases. Germline V CDR1 and CDR2: SGHVS, FQNEAQ. CDR3 protein: CASSLSFQSSGNTIYF. The CDR3 DNA is TGTGCCAGCAGCTTATCGTTCCAGTCGTCTGGAAACACCATATATTTT.

The chain is built from TRBV2 and TRBJ1-2, with 7 nucleotides matching TRBD1. J was trimmed by 2 bases and V by 6 bases; bases with no gene match: 0. CDR1 and CDR2 from the germline V gene are SNHLY and FYNNEI. The CDR3 has 12 residues. CDR3 nucleotides: TGTGCCAGCAGGGGACAGAACTATGGCTACACCTTC. The encoded protein is CASRGQNYGYTF. The full variable domain, in which reference TRBV2 and TRBJ1-2 provide the parts outside the CDR3, is EPEVTQTPSHQVTQMGQEVILRCVPISNHLYFYWYRQILGQKVEFLVSFYNNEISEKSEIFDDQFSVERPDGSNFTLKIRSTKLEDSAMYFCASRGQNYGYTFGSGTRLTVV.

The CDR3 DNA follows: TGTGCCTGGAGTGTACTAGGGGGCGCAGCCGGGGAGCTGTTTTTT. Its protein is CAWSVLGGAAGELFF. The chain couples TRBV30 to TRBJ2-2; TRBD1 aligns across 7 bases. CDR1 and CDR2 (germline): GTSNPN, SVGIG (reference sequence). V was clipped by 0 bases and J by 6 bases; unmatched bases: 7. This CDR3 is built from 15 residues.

CDR3 bases: TGTGCCAGCAGCGTACTTAGCGGGAGTGGTACCGGGGAGCTGTTTTTT. Translated, it gives CASSVLSGSGTGELFF. The rearrangement uses TRBV9 and TRBJ2-2; 9 nucleotides line up with TRBD2. The junction had 6 bases not matched to a gene; V was cut back by 1 base and J by 5 bases. The CDR3 covers 16 residues. Germline-derived CDR1 and CDR2 are SGDLS and YYNGEE.

This chain uses TRBV9 with TRBJ2-3; 14 nucleotides match TRBD2. The CDR3 runs to 17 residues. CDR1 SGDLS and CDR2 YYNGEE come from the germline V gene. J gave up 4 bases and V 5 bases, and 9 bases lay outside the gene matches. For the CDR3, the DNA is TGTGCCAGCAGTTCGAGACTAGCGGGGGGGCCCGCAGATACGCAGTATTTT. It yields the protein CASSSRLAGGPADTQYF.

The chain joins TRBV7-9 to TRBJ1-1, with 7 bases that match TRBD1. This CDR3 region has 14 residues. Looked up from germline, CDR1 is SEHNR and CDR2 is FQNEAQ (reference sequence). The V gene end was trimmed by 5 bases and the J gene end by 1 base; junction bases not matched to a gene: 4. The DNA of the CDR3 is TGTGCCAGCAGCCTGACAGGGACGAACACTGAAGCTTTCTTT. This translates into CASSLTGTNTEAFF.